This T cell receptor (beta chain) was identified in a study of blood T cell repertoires in COVID-19. Study-level information: PBMCs, B-cell-depleted T cells, or T cells were the source of the cDNA or gDNA that made up the material.

The CDR3 runs to 16 residues. Germline trimming cut 4 bases from V and 1 base from J; bases unmatched to any gene: 7. Germline V gene lookup returns CDR1 SNHLY and CDR2 FYNNEI. Original methodology: Scientists estimated how many nucleated cells there were by amplifying reference gene primers. The protocol was immunoSEQ multiplex PCR, while the TCRdb copy is restricted to in-frame clones and leaves out a portion. That table gives V, J and clone size, and the DNA gave D and trimming. This sample yields approximately 90,000 clones, of which 80% to 90% are seen a single time; about 9.1% belongs to the top ten.

The rearrangement uses TRBV2 and TRBJ2-5, with 9 bases aligning to TRBD2. This receptor was obtained from a man aged 45-65 years with acute or convalescent COVID-19. Sequencing used peripheral blood. The CDR3 coding sequence is TGTGCCAGCAGTGGGAGCGGCGGGGGGGCCCAAGAGACCCAGTACTTC. This sequence encodes CASSGSGGGAQETQYF.